The rows below give T cell receptor beta chains drawn from one sample of a study of chemoradiotherapy in HPV16-positive cancers. Some clones are missing from TCRdb's copy, which holds only in-frame ones; the method was immunoSEQ multiplex PCR. The sample lists 25,000 to 35,000 clones; 90% to 95% were seen once. This specimen was blood, taken from a patient who underwent chemoradiotherapy. These receptors were obtained from a human donor with HPV-associated anogenital cancer. Both conserved end residues are trimmed from each CDR3. Fields, in order: V gene, clone size, J gene, CDR3 protein. Some rows have no size entry. The others give once, few or many, or a class for an expanded clone.

v_gene: TRBV5-4; abundance: NA; j_gene: TRBJ1-2; CDR3aa: ASSSTLTGGYT
v_gene: TRBV7-6; abundance: NA; j_gene: TRBJ2-2; CDR3aa: ASSLEQPNTGELF
v_gene: TRBV11-2; abundance: NA; j_gene: TRBJ2-1; CDR3aa: ASSPRASVGTYNEQF
v_gene: TRBV29-1; abundance: NA; j_gene: TRBJ2-4; CDR3aa: SVRGGQGVNIQY
v_gene: TRBV6-1; abundance: NA; j_gene: TRBJ2-7; CDR3aa: ASTGTASYEQY
v_gene: TRBV5-1; abundance: NA; j_gene: TRBJ1-1; CDR3aa: ASSLRTVNTEAF
v_gene: TRBV5-1; abundance: NA; j_gene: TRBJ1-6; CDR3aa: ASSLGEGGRYNSPLH
v_gene: TRBV5-4; abundance: NA; j_gene: TRBJ2-3; CDR3aa: ASSLVAGVSTDTQY
v_gene: TRBV9; abundance: NA; j_gene: TRBJ1-1; CDR3aa: ASSVVRTENTEAF
v_gene: TRBV10-3; abundance: NA; j_gene: TRBJ1-1; CDR3aa: AIRKGAETEAF
v_gene: TRBV5-6; abundance: NA; j_gene: TRBJ2-5; CDR3aa: ASSLPRGQGETQY
v_gene: TRBV18; abundance: NA; j_gene: TRBJ2-7; CDR3aa: ASSLTIYEQY
v_gene: TRBV11-2; abundance: NA; j_gene: TRBJ2-1; CDR3aa: ASSPASYNEQF
v_gene: TRBV5-1; abundance: NA; j_gene: TRBJ2-3; CDR3aa: ASSLRAGVGSDTQY
v_gene: TRBV7-8; abundance: few; j_gene: TRBJ1-5; CDR3aa: ASSLDRNQPQH
v_gene: TRBV4-1; abundance: NA; j_gene: TRBJ2-7; CDR3aa: ASSQIDRVEQY
v_gene: TRBV5-5; abundance: NA; j_gene: TRBJ1-2; CDR3aa: ASSPGGNTGNYGYT
v_gene: TRBV28; abundance: NA; j_gene: TRBJ1-1; CDR3aa: ASSYGQVTTEAF
v_gene: TRBV2; abundance: once; j_gene: TRBJ2-1; CDR3aa: ASSQDRDWGNEQF